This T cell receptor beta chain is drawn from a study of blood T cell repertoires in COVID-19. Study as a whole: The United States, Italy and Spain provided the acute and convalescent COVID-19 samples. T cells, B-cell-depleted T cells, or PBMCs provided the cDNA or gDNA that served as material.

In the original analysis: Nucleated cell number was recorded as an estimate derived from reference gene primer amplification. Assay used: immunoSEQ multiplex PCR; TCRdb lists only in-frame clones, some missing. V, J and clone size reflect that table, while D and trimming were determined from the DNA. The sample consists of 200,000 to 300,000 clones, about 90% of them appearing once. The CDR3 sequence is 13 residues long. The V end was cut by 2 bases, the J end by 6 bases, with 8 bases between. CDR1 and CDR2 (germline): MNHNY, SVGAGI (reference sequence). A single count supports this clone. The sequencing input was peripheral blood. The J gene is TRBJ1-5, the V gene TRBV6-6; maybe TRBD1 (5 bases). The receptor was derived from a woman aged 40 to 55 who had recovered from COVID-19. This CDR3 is CASSYGGAQPQHF. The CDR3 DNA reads TGTGCCAGCAGTTACGGCGGGGCTCAGCCCCAGCATTTT.